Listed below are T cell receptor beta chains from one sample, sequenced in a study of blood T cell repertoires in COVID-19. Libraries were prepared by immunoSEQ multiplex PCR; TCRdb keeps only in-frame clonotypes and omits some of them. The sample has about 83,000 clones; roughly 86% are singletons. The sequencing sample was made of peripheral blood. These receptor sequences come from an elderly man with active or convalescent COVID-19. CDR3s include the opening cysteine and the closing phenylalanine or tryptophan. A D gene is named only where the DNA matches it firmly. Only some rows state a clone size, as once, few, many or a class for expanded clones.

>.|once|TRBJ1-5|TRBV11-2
TGTGCCAGCAGCATAGGTACAGATAGCAATCAGCCCCAGCATTTT
CASSIGTDSNQPQHF
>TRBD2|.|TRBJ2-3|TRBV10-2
TGCGCCAGCAGGCTAGCGGGCTCTAGCACAGATACGCAGTATTTT
CASRLAGSSTDTQYF
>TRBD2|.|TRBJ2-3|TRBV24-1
TGTGCCACCAGTGATTCTAGCGGGGGCACAGATACGCAGTATTTT
CATSDSSGGTDTQYF
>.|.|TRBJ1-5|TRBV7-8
TGTGCCAGCAGCCGTACAGGGTATCAGCCCCAGCATTTT
CASSRTGYQPQHF
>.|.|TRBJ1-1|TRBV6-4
TGTGCCAGCAGTCCGGGGGGAGGGCGGACTGAAGCTTTCTTT
CASSPGGGRTEAFF
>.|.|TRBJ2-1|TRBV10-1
TGCGCCAGCAGTGAGTCGACAGCTACAAATGAGCAGTTCTTC
CASSESTATNEQFF
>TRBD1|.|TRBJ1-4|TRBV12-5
TGTGCTAGTGGCCGGCGGGGACAGGGTTTTAATGAAAAACTGTTTTTT
CASGRRGQGFNEKLFF
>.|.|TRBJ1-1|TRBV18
TGTGCCAGCTCACCCGGGAGGAGCACTGAAGCTTTCTTT
CASSPGRSTEAFF
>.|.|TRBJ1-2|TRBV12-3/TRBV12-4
TGTGCCAGCAGATTGGACTCGGGGTATGGCTACACCTTC
CASRLDSGYGYTF
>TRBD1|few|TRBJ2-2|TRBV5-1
TGCGCCAGCACGAAGACAGGGACGGCCGGGGAGCTGTTTTTT
CASTKTGTAGELFF
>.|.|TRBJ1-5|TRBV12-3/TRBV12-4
TGTGCCAGCAGGGGCACCAATCAGCCCCAGCATTTT
CASRGTNQPQHF
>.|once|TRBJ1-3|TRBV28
TGTGCCAGCAGTGGACGGTCAGGGAAGGTTAACACCATATATTTT
CASSGRSGKVNTIYF
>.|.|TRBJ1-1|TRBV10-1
TGCGCCAGCAGTGAGTCGAGGTTATCCACTGAAGCTTTCTTT
CASSESRLSTEAFF
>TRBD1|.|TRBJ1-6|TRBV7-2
TGTGCCAGCAGCTCCTGGACAGGGATTGCCCTCCACTTT
CASSSWTGIALHF
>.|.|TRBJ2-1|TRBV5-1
TGCGCCAGCAGCCTCACAGGGAGATTCCCCTACAATGAGCAGTTCTTC
CASSLTGRFPYNEQFF
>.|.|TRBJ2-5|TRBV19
TGTGCCAGTAGTGCGAACCAAGAGACCCAGTACTTC
CASSANQETQYF
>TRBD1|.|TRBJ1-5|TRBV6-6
TGTGCCAGCAGTTACGCGGACAGGGGGGGTCAGCCCCAGCATTTT
CASSYADRGGQPQHF
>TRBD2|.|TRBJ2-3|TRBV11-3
TGTGCCAGCAGCTTAGATGGGACTAGCGGGTGGAGCACAGATACGCAGTATTTT
CASSLDGTSGWSTDTQYF
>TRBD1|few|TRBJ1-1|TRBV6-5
TGTGCCAGCAGTTACTCGGGACAGACTGAAGCTTTCTTT
CASSYSGQTEAFF
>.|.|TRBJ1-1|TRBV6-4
TGTGCCAGCAGCTTGACAGGGAACACTGAAGCTTTCTTT
CASSLTGNTEAFF
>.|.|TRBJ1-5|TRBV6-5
TGTGCCAGCAGGGCAGGGATTGCCTATCAGCCCCAGCATTTT
CASRAGIAYQPQHF
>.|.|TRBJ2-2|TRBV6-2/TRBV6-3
TGTGCCAGCAGTCCACAGGGCACCGGGGAGCTGTTTTTT
CASSPQGTGELFF
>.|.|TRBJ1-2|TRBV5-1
TGCGCCAGCAGCCCGGGACAACAAGGCTACACCTTC
CASSPGQQGYTF
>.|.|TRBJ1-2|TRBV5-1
TGCGCCAGCAGCTTGGACACAGGGCCAGGTGGCTACACCTTC
CASSLDTGPGGYTF
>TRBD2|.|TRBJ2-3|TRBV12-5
TGTGCTAGTGGTTTGGCACTAGCGGGGGATCGCACAGATACGCAGTATTTT
CASGLALAGDRTDTQYF
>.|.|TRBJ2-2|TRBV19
TGTGCCGGGTCAGTGTCCAGGGACACCGGGGAGCTGTTTTTT
CAGSVSRDTGELFF
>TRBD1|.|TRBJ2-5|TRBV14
TGTGCCAGCAGCCAAAACAGGGGTCAAGAGACCCAGTACTTC
CASSQNRGQETQYF
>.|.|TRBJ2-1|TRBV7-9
TGTGCCAGCAGCTTACGCGGGGAATACAATGAGCAGTTCTTC
CASSLRGEYNEQFF
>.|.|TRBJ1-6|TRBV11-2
TGTGCCAGCAGCCTCGGAGGGTTGGATTCACCCCTCCACTTT
CASSLGGLDSPLHF
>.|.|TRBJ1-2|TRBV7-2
TGTGCCAGCAGCCAGTTCTGGGCAGAAGCTAACTATGGCTACACCTTC
CASSQFWAEANYGYTF
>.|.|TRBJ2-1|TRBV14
TGTGCCAGCAGCGTAAACGGCGCCCGGGTTCTCGATGAGCAGTTCTTC
CASSVNGARVLDEQFF
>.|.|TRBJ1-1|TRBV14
TGTGCCAGCAGCCGAGGGGGGGCGAGCACTGAAGCTTTCTTT
CASSRGGASTEAFF
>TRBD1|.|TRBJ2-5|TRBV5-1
TGCGCCAGCAGCGCTACATCCGGGACAGTCATCGAGGAGACCCAGTACTTC
CASSATSGTVIEETQYF
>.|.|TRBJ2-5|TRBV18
TGTGCCAGCTCACCATTCGAGCCCCAAGAGACCCAGTACTTC
CASSPFEPQETQYF
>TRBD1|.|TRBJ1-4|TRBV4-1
TGCGCCAGCAGCCAAGATCGGGACAGCCGTAATGAAAAACTGTTTTTT
CASSQDRDSRNEKLFF
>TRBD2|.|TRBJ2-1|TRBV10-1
TGCGCCAGCAGTGAGTATAGGACTAGCAATGAGCAGTTCTTC
CASSEYRTSNEQFF
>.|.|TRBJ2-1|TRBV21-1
TGTGCCTCCCCCGGGGAGGACCAGTTCTTC
CASPGEDQFF
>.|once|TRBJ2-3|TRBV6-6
TGTGCCAGCAGGGAAGACAGAGACTCCACAGATACGCAGTATTTT
CASREDRDSTDTQYF
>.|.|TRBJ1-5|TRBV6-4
TGTGCCAGCAGTGGCCCTCCATCGGACACCAATAGCAATCAGCCCCAGCATTTT
CASSGPPSDTNSNQPQHF
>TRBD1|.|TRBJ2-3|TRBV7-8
TGTGCCAGCAGCTTAGGTGGGACAGGAACAGATACGCAGTATTTT
CASSLGGTGTDTQYF
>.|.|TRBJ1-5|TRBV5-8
TGTGCCAGCAGCTTGGTTCACAGCCTCTATAGCAATCAGCCCCAGCATTTT
CASSLVHSLYSNQPQHF
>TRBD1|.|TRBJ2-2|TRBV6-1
TGTGCCAGCAGTGGACGGACAGGGGGAAGTTTGGCCGGGGAGCTGTTTTTT
CASSGRTGGSLAGELFF
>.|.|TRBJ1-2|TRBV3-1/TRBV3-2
TGTGCCAGCAGCCTACAGGGTCTCCGATACTATGGCTACACCTTC
CASSLQGLRYYGYTF
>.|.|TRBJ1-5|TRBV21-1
TGTGCCAGCAGCAAAAAAGGGGGGGAGGGAGATATTAGCAATCAGCCCCAGCATTTT
CASSKKGGEGDISNQPQHF
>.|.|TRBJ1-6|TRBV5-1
TGCGCCAGCAGCTTGGAACAGGCAAATAATTCACCCCTCCACTTT
CASSLEQANNSPLHF
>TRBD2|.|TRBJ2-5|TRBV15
TGTGCCACCAGCAGAGTGGGTAGCGGGGATCAAGAGACCCAGTACTTC
CATSRVGSGDQETQYF